This T cell receptor (beta chain) is drawn from a study of blood T cell repertoires in COVID-19. Background on the study: T cells, B-cell-depleted T cells, or PBMCs supplied cDNA or gDNA.

Seattle patient enrollment occurred during active infection, with longitudinal follow-up thereafter. Original processing methods: The authors estimated nucleated cell counts from reference gene primer amplification. Only in-frame clones appear in the TCRdb table, and some are missing; sequencing was by immunoSEQ multiplex PCR. V, J and clone size are taken as reported in that table, and D and trimming were inferred from the DNA itself. The table has 150,000 to 170,000 clones, roughly 88% seen once; the top ten hold roughly 0.6%. Germline V gene sequence: CDR1 LGHNA, CDR2 YSLEER. V lost 2 bases to trimming and J lost 8 bases; unmatched junction nucleotides: 3. The length of the CDR3 is 13 residues. This clone appeared once.

This receptor was identified in a man between 60 and 70 years old with COVID-19, enrolled during active disease. Source material: peripheral blood. J is TRBJ1-1 and V is TRBV4-3; 9 nucleotides agree with TRBD1. Here the CDR3 DNA reads TGCGCCAGCAGCCAAAGACAGGGGGGGGAAGCTTTCTTT. It encodes CASSQRQGGEAFF.